Listed here is a single T cell receptor beta chain. Its antigen target is currently unknown. Base qualities were left out, and no much larger clone turns up one base away. TCRbeta CDR3 regions were amplified from genomic DNA by means of the immunoSEQ Assay, a bias-controlled multiplex PCR. The source study handled its data this way. The number of nucleated cells in each sample was estimated by amplification of reference gene primers within the assay. Sequence reads were collapsed and filtered to measure the absolute abundance of every unique TCRbeta CDR3 rearrangement. For each sample, productive Simpson clonality was calculated as the square root of Simpson's diversity index over productive rearrangements. The clones in this table, taken by TCRdb from immuneACCESS, are in-frame only. Not every clone is retained; where verified, under half of the shortfall comes from an unresolved V gene, and the cause of the rest is unknown. V, J and clone size derive from that table, while D and trimming were established from the DNA sequence. This sample has about 120,000 clones in its table, and 80% to 90% of those were observed once. 25% to 30% of the sample rests with the top ten.

CDR1 SGDLS and CDR2 YYNGEE are derived from the germline V gene. The CDR3, cysteine through phenylalanine, is 12 amino acids long. The entry retains the CDR3 DNA only, 36 bases that are in frame from base 1. Trimming removed 6 bases from V and 7 bases from J, leaving 13 bases between the germline ends. The sample belongs to a study of blood T cell repertoires in COVID-19 (TCRdb year 2020). About the study as a whole: Samples covering the acute and convalescent phases of COVID-19 were provided by collaborators in the United States, Italy and Spain. A freely available public database, intended as a resource for researchers studying the immune response to SARS-CoV-2, is where the repertoires were released. Where HLA class I and class II types were available, the types were taken from metadata supplied by the sample provider, not from assay-based typing. Subjects who had been exposed to COVID-19, were actively infected with it, or had recovered from it provided the deeply sampled blood TCRbeta repertoires that made up the dataset. Samples came from the ongoing ImmuneRACE study (first 160 participants) plus 1,254 subjects from 6 global collaborators. The material from the prospective study consisted of cDNA or gDNA derived from T cells, B-cell-depleted T cells, or PBMCs. Nearly every sample came with metadata listing a de-identified subject ID, COVID-19 status, age in years and sex. Study-wide findings and limitations: The amount of clinical and demographic metadata varied by source and participant and was provided uncurated.

Each collaborating institution followed its own protocols to collect whole blood in K2EDTA tubes. Collaborator samples were shipped for TCRbeta analysis as frozen whole blood, isolated PBMCs, or DNA extracted from either sample type. This chain joins TRBV9 to TRBJ1-1; the D segment cannot be called with confidence. This TCR was recovered from a woman in her 70s with acute or convalescent COVID-19. Sequenced material: peripheral blood. The DNA sequence is TGTGCCAGCACCCCCTATCGAGGTGAAGCTTTCTTT. Translated, this gives CASTPYRGEAFF.